The 19 T cell receptor beta chains below come from one sample, sequenced in a study of CXCR3-negative and CXCR3-positive naive CD8 T cells. UMI-labeled 5' RACE TRB cDNA libraries were prepared from the cells. TCRdb reworked the 5' RACE reads into one entry per CDR3 protein, no DNA. The listing contains about 38,000 distinct CDR3 sequences. Sequenced material: memory CD8+ T cells from blood. The source is a human donor in good health. Some clones in this sample may be carry-over from other donors' samples.

This chain joins TRBV28 and TRBJ2-7. The germline V gene has CDR1 MDHEN and CDR2 SYDVKM. This CDR3 comprises 12 residues. This chain's CDR3 is CASTAYSYEQYF.

The chain links TRBV7-6 to TRBJ1-4; the TRBD1 assignment by TCRdb is unverifiable without DNA. Germline V lookup: CDR1 SGHVS, CDR2 FNYEAQ. The CDR3 loop spans 16 amino acids. The chain's CDR3 is CASSSSVGGNDEKLFF.

V usage is TRBV5-6 and J usage is TRBJ2-7; TCRdb reports TRBD2, a call that lacks DNA to check it against. CDR3 length: 16 amino acids. In germline, CDR1 is SGHDT, CDR2 YYEEEE. The CDR3 reads CASSYLPGGSSYEQYF.

The rearrangement joins TRBV4-1 to TRBJ2-7; there is no DNA to check the TCRdb D call of TRBD1. The CDR3 length is 13 residues. Germline V gene sequence: CDR1 MGHRA, CDR2 YSYEKL. The CDR3 loop reads CASSILGGYEQYF.

The J gene is TRBJ2-2, the V gene TRBV5-1; TCRdb designates TRBD1, a call that cannot be tested without DNA. The CDR3 sequence is 17 residues long. CDR1 and CDR2 (germline): SGHRS, YFSETQ. CDR3 amino acids: CASSRDPRVANTGELFF.

This chain joins TRBV4-2 and TRBJ2-3; the TCRdb call, TRBD2, lacks DNA for checking. Germline V gives CDR1 LGHNA, CDR2 YNFKEQ. This CDR3 spans 16 amino acids. The CDR3 reads CASSQAGLGRSDTQYF.

V gene TRBV6-2 or TRBV6-3 combines with J gene TRBJ2-7. The CDR3 contains 12 residues. Germline V gives CDR1 MNHEY, CDR2 SVGEGT. The CDR3 sequence: CASSQFSYEQYF.

This CDR3 is CSALGASGGDSETQYF. The chain recombines TRBV20-1 with TRBJ2-5; TCRdb calls TRBD2, which cannot be checked without DNA. The germline CDR1 and CDR2 sequences are DFQATT and SNEGSKA (reference sequence). The CDR3 length is 16 residues.

CDR3 loop: CATSDAINQPQHF. The chain uses TRBV24-1 and TRBJ1-5. The CDR3 totals 13 residues. Germline CDR1 is KGHDR and CDR2 is SFDVKD.

The J gene is TRBJ2-3, the V gene TRBV6-4; TCRdb reports TRBD2, a call that lacks DNA to check it against. This CDR3 has 15 residues. Germline V CDR1 and CDR2: MRHNA, SNTAGT. The CDR3 spells CASSETGGGTDTQYF.

This chain joins TRBV29-1 and TRBJ2-1; TCRdb's D call of TRBD1 is untestable without DNA. The CDR3 spans 13 residues. CDR1 and CDR2 from the germline V gene are SQVTM and ANQGSEA. The CDR3 protein is CSVETGGPAEQFF.

The V call is TRBV12-3 or TRBV12-4, the J call TRBJ1-3; TCRdb calls TRBD1, which cannot be checked without DNA. The CDR3 covers 16 residues. CDR3: CASSLADSDSGNTIYF.

V usage is TRBV7-3 and J usage is TRBJ1-6. This CDR3 comprises 13 residues. Per the germline V gene, CDR1 is SGHTA and CDR2 is FQGTGA. The CDR3 sequence is CASSLRNNSPLHF.

The rearrangement links TRBV6-2 or TRBV6-3 to TRBJ2-7. CDR3 size: 11 residues. Germline loops: CDR1 MNHEY, CDR2 SVGEGT. The CDR3 spells CASSSLSEQYF.

This chain connects TRBV5-1 to TRBJ1-5; without DNA, the TCRdb call of TRBD1 cannot be checked. Germline V CDR1 and CDR2: SGHRS, YFSETQ. The CDR3 runs to 15 residues. This CDR3 is CASSLEGSGGQPQHF.

The chain links TRBV29-1 to TRBJ2-4; with no DNA, the TCRdb D assignment of TRBD1 cannot be verified. CDR1 is SQVTM and CDR2 is ANQGSEA in the germline V gene. The CDR3 covers 12 residues. CDR3: CSVRQGWDIQYF. Full variable domain (outside the CDR3, taken from reference TRBV29-1 and TRBJ2-4): SAVISQKPSRDICQRGTSLTIQCQVDSQVTMMFWYRQQPGQSLTLIATANQGSEATYESGFVIDKFPISRPNLTFSTLTVSNMSPEDSSIYLCSVRQGWDIQYFGAGTRLSVL.

This sequence joins TRBV20-1 and TRBJ2-7; the TCRdb call, TRBD1, lacks DNA for checking. The CDR3 runs to 12 residues. Germline-derived CDR1 and CDR2 are DFQATT and SNEGSKA (reference sequence). The CDR3 protein is CSARAGFYEQYF.

This chain uses TRBV12-3 or TRBV12-4 with TRBJ1-1. The CDR3 runs to 16 residues. The CDR3 sequence: CASSQWIWRGNTEAFF.

The J gene is TRBJ2-1, the V gene TRBV7-3; TCRdb picks TRBD1, but there is no DNA to check that call. The CDR3 has 16 residues. Germline-derived CDR1 and CDR2 are SGHTA and FQGTGA. The CDR3: CASSSPGQGLDNEQFF. Looking up the rest from reference TRBV7-3 and TRBJ2-1 gives the full variable domain: GAGVSQTPSNKVTEKGKYVELRCDPISGHTALYWYRQSLGQGPEFLIYFQGTGAADDSGLPNDRFFAVRPEGSVSTLKIQRTERGDSAVYLCASSSPGQGLDNEQFFGPGTRLTVL.